The entry that follows covers one TCR beta chain sequence. Antigen specificity is unknown. Unique molecular identifiers featured in how the TCRbeta library was prepared. MiXCR, applied by TCRdb to the PCR reads, yields one record per CDR3 protein. Of about 250,000 distinct CDR3 sequences listed, roughly 25% are singletons. The CDR3 covers 15 residues. The germline V and J ends were trimmed by 3 bases and 5 bases, with 13 bases remaining between them. This record comes from a study of T-cell reconstitution after alpha-beta-depleted transplantation in children. Study-level results: A year post-transplant, T-cell counts and diversity derived mostly from newly produced T cells. Several hundred expanded graft clones reportedly were the source of alpha-beta T cells about two months after transplant. Surviving recipient cells, namely T cells and thymic progenitors, were the source of high day-60 TCRbeta diversity in some patients.

The receptor was isolated from a female patient aged 2-15 years who had a stem cell transplant for congenital amegakaryocytic thrombocytopenia, so the T cells may come from the graft donor. Source: PBMCs, mostly from graft donor cells, taken 360 days after TCRalphabeta/CD19-depleted stem cell transplant. The chain carries TRBV12-3 or TRBV12-4 and TRBJ2-2, with a possible D match to TRBD1 (6 bases). CDR3: CASSFRGAATGELFF. CDR3 coding DNA: TGTGCCAGCAGTTTCAGGGGCGCGGCTACCGGGGAGCTGTTTTTT.